Listed here is a single T cell receptor beta chain. The length of the CDR3 is 13 residues. Germline V CDR1 and CDR2: LGHNA, YNFKEQ. Trimming stripped 1 base from V and 3 bases from J, with 4 bases between. This sample is drawn from a study of shared clonotypes between healthy human individuals. The table came from immunoSEQ multiplex PCR; TCRdb's copy has only in-frame clones and leaves some out. The sample holds 500,000 to 650,000 clones; just over 75% are singletons and the top ten take 12%. The rearrangement joins TRBV4-2 to TRBJ2-1; D is unclear. This TCR derives from a woman in her thirties or forties in good health. Some clones in this sample may be carry-over from other donors' samples. What was sequenced was PBMCs. CDR3 region: CASSQAGYNEQFF. CDR3 nucleotides: TGTGCCAGCAGCCAAGCGGGCTACAATGAGCAGTTCTTC.